This T cell receptor beta chain was sequenced during a study of regulatory T cells in long-lasting Graves disease. For TCR beta, libraries came from iRepertoire HTBI primers and Arm-PCR of CDR3 regions. MiXCR, applied by TCRdb to the multiplex PCR reads, yields one record per CDR3 protein. The table includes about 430,000 distinct CDR3 sequences, 21% detected once. This clonotype showed up just once. Sample time point: persistent/refractory GD, antithyroid drugs over 5 years with positive TRAb. Scientists built the TCR library using RNA that was extracted from PBMCs. EDTA tubes received approximately 10 milliliters of drawn peripheral blood. V was shortened by 4 bases and J by 0 bases, with 12 bases between the two germline ends. Germline CDR1 is SGHNT and CDR2 is YYREEE (reference sequence). The CDR3 totals 15 residues.

This specimen was peripheral blood mononuclear cells (PBMCs), taken when the disease was refractory, from a patient treated with antithyroid drugs. The receptor comes from a female donor with Graves disease. The chain uses TRBV5-4 and TRBJ2-3, with D maybe TRBD1 (6 bases). The CDR3 nucleotides are TGTGCCAGCAGCCCACAGGGTTCTAGCACAGATACGCAGTATTTT. It is translated as CASSPQGSSTDTQYF. Complete variable domain (other parts from reference TRBV5-4 and TRBJ2-3): ETGVTQSPTHLIKTRGQQVTLRCSSQSGHNTVSWYQQALGQGPQFIFQYYREEENGRGNFPPRFSGLQFPNYSSELNVNALELDDSALYLCASSPQGSSTDTQYFGPGTRLTVL.